A single sample is the source of the 27 T cell receptor beta chains below, sequenced in a study of blood T cells in healthy people across ages. It was with a sample-barcoded 5' primer and a J-beta primer mix that a second PCR of about 6 to 12 cycles was run. TCRdb itself ran the 5' RACE reads through MiXCR, one entry per CDR3 protein. The sample contains more than 450,000 distinct CDR3 sequences, about 25% of which appear only once. These same records also appear under a second study, on T cells of mothers and their children.

The sequenced sample was blood. The receptors stem from a boy aged 2 to 9 in good health.

This clonotype was seen only a few times. The gene calls are TRBV10-3 and TRBJ1-2; the D gene is possibly TRBD1 (6 bases). This CDR3 spans 15 amino acids. Germline CDR1 reads ENHRY; CDR2 reads SYGVKD. The V end lost 3 bases, the J end lost 1 base, and 12 bases lay between the germline ends. CDR3 sequence reads: CAISERQEVNYGYTF. CDR3 coding DNA: TGTGCCATCAGTGAAAGACAGGAAGTTAACTATGGCTACACCTTC.

V gene TRBV28 combines with J gene TRBJ1-2, with TRBD1 matching 9 bases. Germline V lookup: CDR1 MDHEN, CDR2 SYDVKM. This CDR3 region has 15 residues. V trimming: 6 bases; J trimming: 2 bases; junction bases outside the gene matches: 7. In DNA, the CDR3 is TGTGCCAGCAGAGAAAGGACAGGGGTAAACTATGGCTACACCTTC. It yields the protein CASRERTGVNYGYTF.

This clonotype was recorded a few times. This rearrangement joins TRBV7-2 to TRBJ2-1; D gene uncertain. Trimming took 0 bases from V and 8 from J, leaving 14 bases between them. CDR1 is SGHTA and CDR2 is FQGNSA in the germline V gene. This CDR3 spans 15 amino acids. The CDR3 spells CASSLALPGSYEQFF. CDR3 nucleotide sequence: TGTGCCAGCAGCTTAGCGCTCCCCGGGTCCTATGAGCAGTTCTTC.

There are many counts of this clonotype. The V gene is TRBV18, the J gene TRBJ2-5, with 8 bases aligning to TRBD1. Germline CDR1 is KGHSH and CDR2 is LQKENI. This CDR3 spans 13 amino acids. The ends lost 3 bases at V and 5 bases at J; junction bases unmatched: 2. The CDR3 nucleotides are TGTGCCAGCTCACCTCGACAGGGGGAGACCCAGTACTTC. Translating gives CASSPRQGETQYF.

As for this clonotype: Mismatch with germline at one junction end may stem from a read error. The rearrangement uses TRBV27 and TRBJ1-2; a possible D gene is TRBD1 (6 bases). This CDR3 has 11 amino acids. Germline CDR1 and CDR2: MNHEY and SMNVEV (reference sequence). This CDR3 reads CASSTGYGYPF. The CDR3 bases are TGTGCCAGCAGTACAGGGTATGGCTACCCCTTC.

V gene TRBV7-9 combines with J gene TRBJ1-4; weak D call: TRBD1 (5 bases). The CDR3 loop spans 16 amino acids. Germline CDR1 and CDR2: SEHNR and FQNEAQ (reference sequence). Deletions cut 2 bases from V and 0 bases from J, with 10 bases between. Written as DNA, the CDR3 is TGTGCCAGCAGCTTACGGGACGGGGCAACTAATGAAAAACTGTTTTTT. It is translated as CASSLRDGATNEKLFF.

The chain links TRBV7-6 to TRBJ2-5; maybe TRBD2 (5 bases). Germline loops: CDR1 SGHVS, CDR2 FNYEAQ. The CDR3 runs 16 residues. The germline V and J ends were trimmed by 1 base and 0 bases, with 12 bases remaining between them. For the CDR3, the DNA is TGTGCCAGCAGCTTAGGGGTTTGGCGGGACCAAGAGACCCAGTACTTC. Its translation: CASSLGVWRDQETQYF.

The chain recombines TRBV10-3 with TRBJ2-5; D is perhaps TRBD2 (6 bases). The J call may be faulty, since TRBJ2-7 better matches the DNA end. This CDR3 has 15 amino acids. The germline gives CDR1 ENHRY, CDR2 SYGVKD. The CDR3 spells CAISRDFAGSYEQYF. In nucleotides, the CDR3 is TGTGCCATCAGCCGGGACTTCGCGGGATCCTACGAGCAGTACTTC.

The sample holds a few counts of this clonotype. This rearrangement joins TRBV14 to TRBJ2-1; D may be TRBD1 or TRBD2 (6 bases each). The CDR3 extends over 13 amino acids. Germline CDR1 and CDR2: SGHDN and FVKESK. The V end was cut by 3 bases, the J end by 12 bases, with 15 bases between. This chain's CDR3 is CASSQNQGGLQFF. The DNA of the CDR3 is TGTGCCAGCAGCCAGAATCAAGGGGGGTTGCAGTTCTTC. The full variable domain, with the rest looked up from reference TRBV14 and TRBJ2-1, is EAGVTQFPSHSVIEKGQTVTLRCDPISGHDNLYWYRRVMGKEIKFLLHFVKESKQDESGMPNNRFLAERTGGTYSTLKVQPAELEDSGVYFCASSQNQGGLQFFGPGTRLTVL.

This clonotype appeared a few times. At one end the junction does not follow the germline gene, possibly because of a read error. The chain is built from TRBV28 and TRBJ2-5; D is unclear. The CDR3 extends over 11 amino acids. CDR1 and CDR2 from the germline V gene are MDHEN and SYDVKM. CDR3 sequence: CASGRSPERTF. CDR3 sequence (DNA): TGTGCCAGCGGGCGCTCTCCGGAAAGAACGTTC. Combining the CDR3 with reference TRBV28 and TRBJ2-5 gives the whole variable domain DVKVTQSSRYLVKRTGEKVFLECVQDMDHENMFWYRQDPGLGLRLIYFSYDVKMKEKGDIPEGYSVSREKKERFSLILESASTNQTSMYLCASGRSPERTFGPGTRLLVL.

This clonotype was observed a few times. Written as DNA, the CDR3 is TGTGCCAGCAGGGGACAGGGGGGCTATGGCTACACCTTC. Protein sequence: CASRGQGGYGYTF. V is TRBV25-1 and J is TRBJ1-2, with 11 bases that match TRBD1. Germline CDR1 MGHDK, CDR2 SYGVNS. Unmatched junction bases numbered 1, after V lost 6 bases and J lost 4 bases. The CDR3 loop spans 13 amino acids.

V usage is TRBV6-2 or TRBV6-3 and J usage is TRBJ2-7; 15 positions match TRBD2. Losses at the gene ends were 8 bases for V and 5 bases for J; bases not matched to a gene: 10. This CDR3 is 16 amino acids long. Germline values: CDR1 MNHEY, CDR2 SVGEGT. The CDR3 loop is CASDRGLAGGPNEQYF. CDR3 in DNA: TGTGCCAGCGACCGGGGACTAGCGGGAGGTCCCAACGAGCAGTACTTC.

The chain employs TRBV7-9 and TRBJ2-2; D unclear. The CDR3 sequence is 13 residues long. Germline V gives CDR1 SEHNR, CDR2 FQNEAQ (reference sequence). V lost 5 bases and J 7 bases, leaving 11 bases between the germline ends. CDR3: CASSLSISGELFF. The CDR3, as DNA: TGTGCCAGCAGCCTGTCAATCAGCGGGGAGCTGTTTTTT.

A few counts support this clonotype. This rearrangement joins TRBV12-3 or TRBV12-4 to TRBJ2-5, with D unclear. Trimming cost V 6 bases and J 13 bases, with 18 bases left between them. The CDR3 loop spans 12 amino acids. The CDR3 DNA reads TGTGCCAGCAGCCCCGATATAGCCCCATCGTACTTC. Its protein product is CASSPDIAPSYF.

This chain connects TRBV5-1 to TRBJ1-1; no clear D. The CDR3 extends over 15 amino acids. Germline assignment: CDR1 SGHRS and CDR2 YFSETQ. V was pared by 0 bases and J by 5 bases, with 14 bases between. In DNA, the CDR3 is TGCGCCAGCAGCTTGGGGGCGGGATCGGGGACTGAAGCTTTCTTT. Translation: CASSLGAGSGTEAFF.

There are a few counts of this clonotype. The V call is TRBV5-1, the J call TRBJ2-7; maybe TRBD2 (6 bases). CDR1 SGHRS and CDR2 YFSETQ come from the germline V gene. The CDR3 length is 14 residues. Trimming shortened V by 1 base and J by 6 bases, and 14 bases separated the two germline ends. CDR3 bases: TGCGCCAGCAGCTTGTCCAGACTAGTTTCCGAGCAGTACTTC. Protein sequence: CASSLSRLVSEQYF.

This clonotype was observed a handful of times. This sequence joins TRBV28 and TRBJ2-5; 10 bases map to TRBD2. CDR1 MDHEN and CDR2 SYDVKM come from the germline V gene. V gave up 6 bases and J gave up 13 bases; unmatched junction bases: 14. The CDR3 extends over 14 amino acids. CDR3 in amino acids: CASSRELAGVRGYF. The CDR3 DNA reads as TGTGCCAGCAGCCGCGAGCTAGCGGGAGTCCGCGGGTACTTC.

The count of this clonotype is one. The chain is built from TRBV27 and TRBJ1-2, with D possibly TRBD1 on 5 matching bases. The CDR3 contains 15 residues. Germline CDR1 and CDR2: MNHEY and SMNVEV (reference sequence). Trimming pared 6 bases from V and 4 bases from J, leaving 18 bases between. CDR3 sequence (DNA): TGTGCCAGCAGGCACCCTACGGGGGGTAGCTATGGCTACACCTTC. This encodes CASRHPTGGSYGYTF.

This clonotype has just a few counts. The J gene is TRBJ2-7, the V gene TRBV15, with TRBD2 identical over 11 bases. Trimming at V came to 2 bases and at J to 2 bases, leaving 5 bases not matched to a gene. The germline CDR1 and CDR2 sequences are LNHNV and YYDKDF (reference sequence). This CDR3 has 16 residues. CDR3 amino acids: CATSRTSGSGTYEQYF. In DNA form, the CDR3 reads TGTGCCACCAGCAGAACTAGCGGGAGCGGAACCTACGAGCAGTACTTC.

V gene TRBV5-5 combines with J gene TRBJ2-1, with 7 bases lining up with TRBD1. CDR1 and CDR2 (germline): SGHKS, YYEKEE (reference sequence). CDR3 length: 15 amino acids. The V gene end was trimmed by 4 bases and the J gene end by 4 bases; junction bases not matched to a gene: 8. The CDR3 reads CASSPWTDRYNEQFF. CDR3 bases: TGTGCCAGCAGCCCCTGGACGGACAGGTACAATGAGCAGTTCTTC.

The chain links TRBV4-1 to TRBJ2-4, with no clear D. The CDR3 is 13 residues long. The germline CDR1 and CDR2 sequences are MGHRA and YSYEKL. Trimming pared 3 bases from V and 0 bases from J, leaving 3 bases between. In DNA form, the CDR3 reads TGCGCCAGCAGCCACTTAGCCAAAAACATTCAGTACTTC. Its protein is CASSHLAKNIQYF.

The chain recombines TRBV6-1 with TRBJ2-1, with a tentative D call TRBD1 (6 bases). Germline-derived CDR1 and CDR2 are MNHNS and SASEGT. Trimming stripped 2 bases from V and 2 bases from J, with 7 bases between. The CDR3 length is 14 residues. The CDR3 loop is CASSEQGTYNEQFF. CDR3 in DNA: TGTGCCAGCAGTGAACAGGGGACCTACAATGAGCAGTTCTTC.

The V and J genes are TRBV7-2 and TRBJ2-1; no reliable D call. The V gene lost 0 bases and the J gene lost 4 bases, with 10 bases spanning the gap. This CDR3 spans 15 amino acids. Germline CDR1 and CDR2: SGHTA and FQGNSA. CDR3 nucleotide sequence: TGTGCCAGCAGCTTAGCGTATATCACTTACAATGAGCAGTTCTTC. This encodes CASSLAYITYNEQFF.

This clonotype turned up a few times. The chain uses TRBV5-1 and TRBJ2-1; unclear D gene. Germline V gene sequence: CDR1 SGHRS, CDR2 YFSETQ. Deletions cut 0 bases from V and 2 bases from J, with 6 bases between. CDR3 size: 14 residues. In DNA form, the CDR3 reads TGCGCCAGCAGCTTGGGAGAAACCTACAATGAGCAGTTCTTC. Protein sequence: CASSLGETYNEQFF.

This clonotype was detected a few times. The chain employs TRBV10-1 and TRBJ2-3, with D perhaps matching TRBD1 (7 bases). Germline loops: CDR1 WNHNN, CDR2 SYGVQD (reference sequence). The V and J ends lost 0 bases and 6 bases respectively, with 13 bases between them. CDR3 size: 15 residues. The CDR3 is CASSESQGGLDTQYF. The DNA of the CDR3 is TGCGCCAGCAGTGAGTCGCAGGGGGGCCTTGATACGCAGTATTTT.

The table lists this clonotype with a few counts. The chain is built from TRBV4-3 and TRBJ2-7, with D perhaps TRBD2 (5 bases). V was pared by 1 base and J by 0 bases, with 16 bases between. Germline CDR1 reads LGHNA; CDR2 reads YSLEER. The CDR3 consists of 17 residues. CDR3 region: CASSQATSGVFSYEQYF. The CDR3 DNA is TGCGCCAGCAGCCAAGCTACGAGCGGAGTTTTCTCCTACGAGCAGTACTTC.

V and J are TRBV12-3 or TRBV12-4 and TRBJ2-6, with D uncertain. Trimming cost V 6 bases and J 0 bases, with 12 bases left between them. The CDR3 loop spans 16 amino acids. The CDR3 coding sequence is TGTGCCAGCAGCGGTGGCGGTAACTCTGGGGCCAACGTCCTGACTTTC. Translating it yields CASSGGGNSGANVLTF.